Below, one T cell receptor beta chain is given with its context. The data stem from a study of blood T cell repertoires in COVID-19. Study context: The United States, Italy and Spain were the sources of the acute and convalescent COVID-19 samples.

V trimming: 4 bases; J trimming: 6 bases; junction bases outside the gene matches: 7. The CDR3 is 14 amino acids. In germline, CDR1 is SGHRS, CDR2 YFSETQ. How the authors handled the data: Counts of nucleated cells, estimated from reference gene primer amplification, were obtained. Assay used: immunoSEQ multiplex PCR; TCRdb lists only in-frame clones, some missing. Clone size and the V and J calls come from that table; the DNA yielded D and trimming. The table lists 90,000 to 130,000 clones, 82% of them singletons. This chain uses TRBV5-1 with TRBJ1-1; TRBD1 aligns across 9 bases. This clonotype originated in a woman aged 55-70 years with acute or convalescent COVID-19. What was sequenced was peripheral blood. The CDR3 here is CASSGTGQGSEAFF. The CDR3 region has the DNA TGCGCCAGCAGCGGGACAGGGCAAGGTTCTGAAGCTTTCTTT. Full variable domain (remainder filled in from reference TRBV5-1 and TRBJ1-1): KAGVTQTPRYLIKTRGQQVTLSCSPISGHRSVSWYQQTPGQGLQFLFEYFSETQRNKGNFPGRFSGRQFSNSRSEMNVSTLELGDSALYLCASSGTGQGSEAFFGQGTRLTVV.